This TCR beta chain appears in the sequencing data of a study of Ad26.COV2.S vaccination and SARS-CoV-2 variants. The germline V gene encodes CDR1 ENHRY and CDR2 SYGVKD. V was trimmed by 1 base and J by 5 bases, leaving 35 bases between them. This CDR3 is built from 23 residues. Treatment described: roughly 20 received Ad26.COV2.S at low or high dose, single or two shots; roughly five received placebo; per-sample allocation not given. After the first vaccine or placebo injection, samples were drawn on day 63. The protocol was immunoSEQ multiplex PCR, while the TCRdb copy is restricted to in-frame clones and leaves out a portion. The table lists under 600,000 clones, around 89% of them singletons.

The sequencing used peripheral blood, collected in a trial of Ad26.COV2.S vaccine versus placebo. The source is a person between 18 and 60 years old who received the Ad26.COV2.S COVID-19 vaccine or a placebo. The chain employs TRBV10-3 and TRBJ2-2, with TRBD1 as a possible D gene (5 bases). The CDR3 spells CAISEYEGVVSDRPLELTGELFF. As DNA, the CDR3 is TGTGCCATCAGTGAGTACGAAGGGGTCGTCAGCGACCGACCGTTAGAATTAACCGGGGAGCTGTTTTTT.